The text below deals with one T cell receptor (beta chain). Its cognate antigen has yet to be identified. Per-nucleotide qualities are absent, and no much larger clonotype sits a single base away. Ficoll-Paque density gradient centrifugation was used to isolate PBMCs. CDR1 and CDR2 (KGHSH, LQKENI) derive from the germline V gene. Reading from cysteine to phenylalanine, the CDR3 counts 12 amino acids. The entry retains the CDR3 DNA only, 36 bases that are in frame from base 1. Trimming takes 8 bases from V and 2 bases from J, and the germline ends sit 4 bases apart. These reads were obtained on an Illumina NovaSeq 6000. Using 5'RACE with constant-segment primers, TCRalpha and TCRbeta cDNA libraries were constructed, with sample barcodes and unique molecular identifiers added in the process. RNA was extracted from every sample with Trizol reagent. Libraries were amplified in two PCR steps, with a second sample barcode and Illumina TruSeq adapters added in the second step. Sequencing of libraries was performed on an Illumina NovaSeq with 2 x 150 bp paired-end reads. Regarding the original processing steps: With migec v1.2.7, reads were demultiplexed and then collapsed into UMI-guided consensus sequences. Using mixcr v2.1.11, UMI consensuses were aligned to TRA and TRB V and J templates and then assembled into clonotypes. A clonotype was counted as expanded or contracted only if both edgeR and NoisET called the change significant, with noise models trained on biological replicates. For edgeR calls, the thresholds were a false discovery rate-adjusted p below 0.01 and a log2 fold-change of 1. As an exploratory analysis of dynamics, max-normalized trajectories of the 1000 most abundant clonotypes were examined by PCA with hierarchical clustering. Separately sequenced CD4+ and CD8+ repertoires were used to assign the CD4 or CD8 phenotype of responding clones. Using fastp at Q25 and MiXCR, TCRdb reprocessed the public reads and kept productive beta chains. For every CDR3 protein sequence, its rows merge into one entry that carries the most common genes and DNA. None of the V and J calls come from the authors' own analysis; TCRdb made them. This sample holds under 300,000 distinct CDR3 sequences; roughly 9.4% were observed only once. The ten largest account for roughly 21% of the sample.

These data originate in a study of T-cell memory formation after mild COVID-19 (dated by TCRdb to the early 2020s). The study in broad terms: Most TCR sequence clusters were specific to one of the two donors. In two donors, T-cell clones that expanded and contracted after mild COVID-19 were followed by sequencing TCRalpha and TCRbeta repertoires longitudinally. The cohort comprised two young, previously healthy adult volunteers, one female and one male.

The research as a whole found: Some responding clones were found in pre-infection memory, which suggests that pre-existing cross-reactive memory T cells took part in the SARS-CoV-2 response. Clones contracting from day 15 to 85 had balanced CD4/CD8 phenotypes, while a second wave expanding from day 15 to 37 was biased towards CD4+. Only two mild cases were covered by the study, and larger cohorts that include severe cases with pre-infection samples were considered necessary. Contracting CD4+ clones were found mainly in CM and EM memory subsets, while CD8+ clones were enriched in EMRA. SARS-CoV-2 specificity was not confirmed for the second-wave clones peaking on day 37.

This clonotype was obtained from a man aged 18 to 29 who had mild COVID-19 (a few samples of this study predate the infection). The sample titles of this study are shuffled in the database, so cell type and time point are left out; the donor was told from shared clones. Sequences were obtained from PBMCs or a T cell subset sorted from them (not recorded which). Recombination connected TRBV18 to TRBJ1-6; no confident D gene assignment can be made. The CDR3 reads CASRAYNSPLHF. DNA sequence: TGTGCCAGCCGGGCCTATAATTCACCCCTCCACTTT.